The present T cell receptor beta chain was sequenced within a study of blood T cell repertoires in COVID-19. Turning to the study itself: Collection of acute and convalescent COVID-19 samples took place in the United States, Italy and Spain. T cells, B-cell-depleted T cells, or PBMCs provided the cDNA or gDNA that served as material.

Authors' processing steps: For nucleated cells, counts were estimated from reference gene primer amplification. Clones were read by immunoSEQ multiplex PCR, and TCRdb kept only the in-frame ones, dropping some. V and J calls and clone size are as listed in that table; D and trimming were resolved from the DNA. The sample lists about 130,000 clones, roughly nine tenths occurring once. Enrollment of patients from Seattle took place during active infection, with longitudinal follow-up. In its sample, this clone was seen once. Germline CDR1 MDHEN, CDR2 SYDVKM. The CDR3 length is 17 residues. Trimming took off 6 bases at V and 2 bases at J, with 21 bases between the two ends.

Sequenced sample: peripheral blood. The gene calls are TRBV28 and TRBJ2-3; tentatively, D is TRBD1 (5 bases). The sequence derives from a man between 60 and 70 years old with COVID-19, enrolled during active disease. Here the CDR3 reads CASRETGADPPTDTQYF. In nucleotides, the CDR3 is TGTGCCAGCAGAGAAACAGGAGCCGATCCCCCCACAGATACGCAGTATTTT.